Listed here is a single T cell receptor beta chain. This clonotype has a count of ten or more. Its antigen remains unidentified. No much larger clonotype is one base removed from it; base qualities were not supplied. Reading from cysteine to phenylalanine, the CDR3 counts 12 amino acids. Kept here is only the CDR3 DNA, which spans 36 bases and is read in frame from base 1. The germline V gene specifies MNHNS as CDR1 and SASEGT as CDR2. The junction shows trimming of 5 bases on V and 6 bases on J, plus 9 bases between the germline ends. This entry belongs to a study of molecular identifiers for immune sequencing clone quantification (dated by TCRdb to the late 2010s). Concerning the study at large: For a replicate experiment, the RNA from either approximately 20,000 or 100,000 naive CD8 T cells was divided into five aliquots, and four of those aliquots went on to sequencing. The study was a methods study using CD8 T cells to benchmark molecular-identifier clustering-based TCR repertoire sequencing (MIDCIRS) and TCR RNA copy counting.

Libraries of naive CD8 T cells were built from anywhere between about 20,000 and 1,000,000 sorted cells, with 10%, 30% or 50% of the purified RNA used. Naive CD8 T cells, defined as CD8+CD4-CCR7+CD45RA+, were FACS-sorted into RLT Plus buffer on a BD FACSAria II. Detection sensitivity was tested by spiking Jurkat RNA equal to roughly nine TCR copies' worth into samples containing about 20,000-1,100,000 naive CD8 T cells. Enrichment of CD8 T cells was performed with RosetteSep CD8+ T Cell Enrichment Cocktail and Ficoll-Paque, after which ACK red cell lysis was carried out. Beyond this particular receptor, the publication reports: The sizes of highly expanded clones could end up underestimated when identical TCR molecules share a barcode. Spiked-in Jurkat TCR RNA equivalent to a single cell was reported to be detectable even among fewer than 1.2 million naive CD8 T cells. In CMV-specific effector cells, clones with more than 20 RNA copies contained over 98% of molecules, whereas in naive cells such clones contained under 1% of molecules. When barcode sub-clustering was omitted, TCR diversity was inflated by chimeric consensus sequences, with chimeras reaching as high as 47%. The naive libraries included spiked-in Jurkat TCR RNA (about nine copies' worth), and this RNA is not part of the donor repertoire. Modeling estimated about 3.3 recovered TCR RNA copies per cell, compared with roughly 10 by digital PCR, which implies 30% to 35% capture efficiency.

Library preparation used PCR. The run used an Illumina HiSeq 4000. Bulk TCR libraries were prepared as previously described, using TCR primers listed in Table S5. The Qiagen AllPrep DNA/RNA kit was used to purify total RNA. Before analysis, reads from multiple sequencing runs of one library were combined. Under the source paper's analysis protocol: Reads were retained only if an exact TCR constant sequence was present, and the retained reads were trimmed to 150 nt and grouped according to their 12-nt molecular barcodes. Reads inside each barcode group were sub-clustered using a 15% Levenshtein threshold, and a quality-weighted consensus sequence was constructed for each RNA molecule. Non-functional sequences were filtered out, along with any lower-count sequence sitting one edit away from another sequence. Barcode sub-clusters with fewer than 20% of the maximum read count were removed, based on fitting two negative binomial distributions. The raw public data were reprocessed by TCRdb itself: fastp quality trimming at Q25, MiXCR clonotype calling, in-frame beta chains only. Merged by CDR3 protein, the rows form single entries marked with the most common genes and DNA. These V and J calls rely on TCRdb rather than the paper's analysis. The sample table contains tens of thousands of distinct CDR3 sequences; only one count was recorded for 17% of them. 0.99% of the sample is in the top ten clones.

This receptor chain uses TRBV6-1 and TRBJ2-3; the D gene cannot be resolved reliably. The sequenced sample consisted of naive CD8+ T cells from blood, with Jurkat cell RNA spiked in. Reading the label with the study, this specimen's cell subset or site is: FACS-sorted CD8+CD4-CCR7+CD45RA+ naive T cells. The sequence derives from a human donor in good health. Some libraries in this study had Jurkat cell RNA spiked in. The CDR3 reads CASSPNGDTQYF. The nucleotide sequence is given as TGTGCCAGCAGTCCTAATGGCGATACGCAGTATTTT.